The entry that follows covers one TCR beta chain sequence. As yet, its antigen is unknown. TCRdb re-called the 5' RACE reads through MiXCR, storing one row per CDR3 protein. The data show some 500,000 distinct CDR3 sequences, with 11% to 15% seen just once and more than 0.5% held by the top ten. Looked up from germline, CDR1 is SGHNT and CDR2 is YENEEA. The CDR3 spans 15 residues. After removal of 3 bases from V and 7 bases from J, the junction contained 5 bases not matched to a gene. The record originates from a study of identical twins. Study-level findings and limits: Compared with models, monozygotic twins showed more out-of-frame TCR alpha sharing. Potential partial confounding of zero-insertion analyses by invariant MAIT and iNKT cells was noted. Out-of-frame alpha sequences shared by twins showed excess low generation probability.

These data were likewise used in another study, on yellow fever vaccine responses in identical twins.

This TCR derives from a young woman in good health. Input material: CD4+ T cells sorted from blood. This chain uses TRBV11-3 with TRBJ2-1, with TRBD2 matching over 11 bases. CDR3 sequence (DNA): TGTGCCAGCAGCTTCCGACTAGCGGGAAGGAATGAGCAGTTCTTC. This translates into CASSFRLAGRNEQFF.